This T cell receptor (beta chain) comes out of a study of blood T cell repertoires in COVID-19 (dated by TCRdb to the early 2020s). Describing the broader study: Samples from collaborators originated in the United States, Italy and Spain and spanned both the acute and convalescent phases of COVID-19. The prospective study material was composed of cDNA or gDNA derived from T cells, B-cell-depleted T cells, or PBMCs. The dataset comprised deeply sampled blood TCRbeta repertoires from subjects exposed to, actively infected with, or recovered from COVID-19. A de-identified subject ID, COVID-19 status, age in years and sex were almost always included in the sample metadata. HLA class I and class II types, where available, came from metadata supplied by the sample provider rather than from assay-based typing. Samples were obtained from the ongoing ImmuneRACE study (first 160 participants) and from about 1,300 subjects provided by 6 global collaborators. The repertoires were released in a freely available public database meant as a resource for research on the immune response to SARS-CoV-2. The study at large found these results: Clinical and demographic metadata were provided uncurated, with the amount varying by source and participant.

The CDR3, cysteine through phenylalanine, is 14 amino acids long. Only the CDR3 portion is preserved as DNA: 42 bases, with reading frame beginning at the first base. Ends trimmed: V by 1 base, J by 9 bases; bases unmatched to a gene: 6. CDR1 and CDR2 (SNHLY, FYNNEI) derive from the germline V gene. Participants in the prospective study were enrolled through a virtual design, were aged roughly 18 to 100 years, and lived in approximately 25 United States geographic areas. In the prospective study, participants were assigned to cohorts based on the clinical history participants reported in a screening survey and a study questionnaire. For ImmuneRACE Cohort 3, a participant was defined as recovered based on two consecutive negative NP/OP PCR tests, clearance by a healthcare professional, or resolution of symptoms. Mobile phlebotomists in the prospective study collected whole blood, serum and a nasopharyngeal or oropharyngeal swab from every participant. Prospective study participants could optionally give additional blood draws and questionnaires over a roughly two-month period. Before DNA extraction, prospective study blood samples were shipped either frozen or at room temperature.

On this clone: The specificity of this receptor is unknown. Base qualities are not provided; no much larger clone lies one nucleotide away.

The immunoSEQ Assay, a bias-controlled multiplex PCR, was used to amplify TCRbeta CDR3 regions from genomic DNA. The authors' analysis ran thus. The number of nucleated cells in each sample was estimated from the amplification of reference gene primers within the assay. To quantify the absolute abundance of each unique TCRbeta CDR3 rearrangement, sequence reads were collapsed and filtered. For each sample, productive Simpson clonality was calculated as the square root of Simpson's diversity index over productive rearrangements. Held by TCRdb, this immuneACCESS table contains in-frame sequences only and omits some clones. Under half of the omission traces to an unresolved V gene where checked; the cause of the rest is unknown. V, J and clone size are taken as reported in that table, and D and trimming were inferred from the DNA itself. Recorded for this sample are some 160,000 clones; roughly 80% of them occurred a single time. In total, the top ten clones hold roughly 7.3% of the sample.

The receptor chain draws on TRBV2 and TRBJ2-1, with 7 bases matching TRBD1. Sequencing used PBMCs or T cells enriched from blood (not recorded which). The sequence was obtained from a woman aged 45-65 years who had recovered from COVID-19. The DNA is as follows: TGTGCCAGCAGTGAAGAAACAGGGGCGTTTGAGCAGTTCTTC. It specifies CASSEETGAFEQFF.